This TCR beta chain appears in the sequencing data of a study of cytomegalovirus exposure and HLA in healthy donors. Study in general: From some 180 million T cells, an earlier analysis saw approximately 110 million unique TCR beta sequences. Study outcomes and limitations: Across HLA loci, a later analysis found differing TCR association rates, with DRB1 most and HLA-C fewest.

With 60 Vbeta and 13 Jbeta primers, the PCR was carried out. Assay: immunoSEQ multiplex PCR; the TCRdb copy retains only in-frame clones and omits some. Here the sample spans 150,000 or so clones, roughly 74% being singletons. Trimming removed 4 bases from V and 1 base from J, with 25 bases in between. This CDR3 region has 19 residues. The germline V gene encodes CDR1 LNHNV and CDR2 YYDKDF (reference sequence). This cohort consisted of healthy bone marrow donors. Unrecorded immune exposure was likely among donors, who were nominally healthy when sampled. In its sample, this clone was seen a few times. No antigen is known for it.

The chain couples TRBV15 to TRBJ1-1; perhaps TRBD1 as D (5 bases). The sample consisted of PBMCs. This clonotype was obtained from a man aged 18 to 35 in good health and CMV-seropositive. The CDR3 here is CATSTDWGDMAGRNTEAFF. For the CDR3, the DNA is TGTGCCACCAGCACAGACTGGGGGGATATGGCAGGGAGGAACACTGAAGCTTTCTTT.